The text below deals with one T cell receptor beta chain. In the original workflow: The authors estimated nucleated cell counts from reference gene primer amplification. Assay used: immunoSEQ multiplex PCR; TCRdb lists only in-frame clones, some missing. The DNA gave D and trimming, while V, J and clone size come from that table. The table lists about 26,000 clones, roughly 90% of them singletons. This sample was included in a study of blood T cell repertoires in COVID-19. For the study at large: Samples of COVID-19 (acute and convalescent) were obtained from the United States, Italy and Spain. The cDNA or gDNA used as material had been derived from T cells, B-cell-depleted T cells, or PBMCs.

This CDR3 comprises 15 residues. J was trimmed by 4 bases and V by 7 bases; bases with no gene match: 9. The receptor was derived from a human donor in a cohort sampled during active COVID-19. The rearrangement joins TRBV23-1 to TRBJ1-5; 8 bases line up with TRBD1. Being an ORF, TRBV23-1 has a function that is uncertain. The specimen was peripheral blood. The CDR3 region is CASTRGQVMNQPQHF. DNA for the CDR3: TGCGCCAGCACCCGGGGACAGGTAATGAATCAGCCCCAGCATTTT.